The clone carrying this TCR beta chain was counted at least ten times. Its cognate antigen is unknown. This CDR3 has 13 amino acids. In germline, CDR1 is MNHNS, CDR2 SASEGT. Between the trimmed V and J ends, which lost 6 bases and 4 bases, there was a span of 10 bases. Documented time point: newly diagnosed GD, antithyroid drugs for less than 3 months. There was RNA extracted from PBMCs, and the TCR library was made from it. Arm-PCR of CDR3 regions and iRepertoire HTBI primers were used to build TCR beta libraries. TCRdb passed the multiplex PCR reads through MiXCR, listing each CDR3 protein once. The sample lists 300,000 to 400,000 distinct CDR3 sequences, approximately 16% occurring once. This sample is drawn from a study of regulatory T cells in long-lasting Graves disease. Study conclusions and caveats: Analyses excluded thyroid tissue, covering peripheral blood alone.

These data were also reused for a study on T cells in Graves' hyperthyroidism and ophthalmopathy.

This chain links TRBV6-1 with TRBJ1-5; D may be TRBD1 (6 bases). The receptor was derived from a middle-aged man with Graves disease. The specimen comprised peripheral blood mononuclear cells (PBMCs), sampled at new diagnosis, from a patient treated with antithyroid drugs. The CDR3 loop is CASRGTSNQPQHF. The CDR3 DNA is TGTGCCAGCAGGGGGACATCTAATCAGCCCCAGCATTTT.